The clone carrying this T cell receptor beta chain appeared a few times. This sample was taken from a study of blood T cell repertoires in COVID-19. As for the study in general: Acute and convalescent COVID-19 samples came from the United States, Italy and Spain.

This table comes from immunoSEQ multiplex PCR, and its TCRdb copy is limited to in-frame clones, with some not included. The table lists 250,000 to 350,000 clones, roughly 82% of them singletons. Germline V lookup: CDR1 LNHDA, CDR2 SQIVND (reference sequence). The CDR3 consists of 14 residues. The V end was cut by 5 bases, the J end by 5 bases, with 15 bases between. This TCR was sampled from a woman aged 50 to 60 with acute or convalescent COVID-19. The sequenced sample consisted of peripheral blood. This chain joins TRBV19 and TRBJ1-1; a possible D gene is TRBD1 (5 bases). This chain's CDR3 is CASSDRFRRTEAFF. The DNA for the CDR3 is TGTGCCAGTAGTGACAGATTCAGAAGAACTGAAGCTTTCTTT.